This T cell receptor (beta chain) was documented in a study of blood T cells in healthy people across ages (dated by TCRdb to about 2015). Regarding the complete study: In model experiments, template switching captured roughly one uniquely barcoded TCR beta cDNA molecule for every two T cells. Age-related changes in TCR beta repertoire diversity were measured in the study by deep sequencing normalized with unique cDNA molecular identifiers. Donors were grouped into four age groups: young (average about 15 years), middle-aged (39), aged (62) and long-lived (about 89). To avoid experimental bias, donors of different ages were randomly spread across the sequencing lanes. Two additional independent replicas of 1 million unique cDNA reads from the same blood draw were analyzed for two donors (one aged 18 to 30 and one aged 80 or older).

This clonotype was counted between two and nine times. Its antigen is currently not known. Base qualities are not provided; no much larger clone lies one nucleotide away. Overall study results and their limits: Observed TCR beta diversity per million T cells fell roughly linearly with age, and a significant reduction was already apparent by age around 40. Observed TCR beta diversity correlated strongly with the percentage of naive T cells measured by flow cytometry. The CMV infection status of donors was not known, potentially confounding age-related changes in expanded clonotypes. Compared with the aged group, the long-lived group had more naive CD4+ T cells, fewer expanded clones and increased TCR diversity, suggesting age selection. Since profiling was done on bulk unsorted PBMCs, naive and antigen-experienced compartments could not be conclusively compared. Estimates of total diversity based on one million sequenced T cells were regarded as lower bounds and as underestimates.

The library was produced with 5' RACE. The listed sequencing device is Illumina HiSeq 2500. The second PCR ran for roughly 6 to 11 cycles and used a J-beta primer mix along with a sample-barcoded 5' primer. A unique molecular identifier was introduced onto each TCR beta cDNA molecule by a template-switch 5' adaptor carrying 12 random nucleotides. Each sample yielded at least 3 million CDR3-containing paired-end reads. First-strand cDNA synthesis was performed from all RNA using the Mint cDNA synthesis kit, with priming by a TRBC-specific oligonucleotide. Following uracil-DNA glycosylase treatment, a first 18-cycle PCR with universal primers M1SS and BC2_uni_R was performed on all cDNA. From the authors' description of their analysis: Each sample was normalized by randomly selecting 1 million high-quality reads, each carrying a distinct molecular identifier. Reads with shared molecular identifiers were discarded instead of being binned into consensus sequences. MiTCR, with a Q25 quality threshold and the strictest error-elimination algorithm, was used for CDR3 identification, clonotype clustering and error correction. A nonparametric unseen species model with Euler transformation was used to estimate lower-bound total TCR beta diversity. The public reads were reanalyzed by TCRdb: fastp trimming at Q25, MiXCR alignment, in-frame beta chains only. Each CDR3 protein gets just one entry, which takes the most common genes and DNA from the rows behind it. TCRdb, not the original authors, processed these V and J calls. This sample lists about a million distinct CDR3 sequences; just over 50% were detected once. Of the sample, around a fifth is held by the ten largest clones.

The roughly 37 donors, aged roughly 6 to 90 years, were systemically healthy Caucasian individuals from Russia. Roughly 10 milliliters of peripheral blood were drawn from each donor into EDTA-treated Vacutainer tubes. Ficoll-Paque density-gradient centrifugation was used to isolate PBMCs, with at least 6.5 million per sample. Trizol reagent was used to extract total RNA from PBMCs, with at least 5 micrograms per sample. The percentages of naive CD45RAhigh/CD27high T cells were determined by flow cytometry on a PBMC aliquot from every donor. The junction shows trimming of 5 bases on V and 4 bases on J, plus 12 bases between the germline ends. Reading the germline V gene gives CDR1 SGHAT and CDR2 FQNNGV. Inclusive of the bounding cysteine and phenylalanine, the CDR3 is 13 residues long. This entry keeps only the CDR3 DNA: 39 bases, framed from base 1.

This TCR was sampled from a woman in her sixties or seventies in good health. Recombination connected TRBV11-2 to TRBJ2-7; the D element could tentatively be TRBD1 or TRBD2, as 5 bases agree for each. Sequencing was done on a sample of blood. The CDR3 has the sequence CASSPIGTYEQYF. The nucleotides are TGTGCCAGCAGCCCGATAGGGACGTACGAGCAGTACTTC.